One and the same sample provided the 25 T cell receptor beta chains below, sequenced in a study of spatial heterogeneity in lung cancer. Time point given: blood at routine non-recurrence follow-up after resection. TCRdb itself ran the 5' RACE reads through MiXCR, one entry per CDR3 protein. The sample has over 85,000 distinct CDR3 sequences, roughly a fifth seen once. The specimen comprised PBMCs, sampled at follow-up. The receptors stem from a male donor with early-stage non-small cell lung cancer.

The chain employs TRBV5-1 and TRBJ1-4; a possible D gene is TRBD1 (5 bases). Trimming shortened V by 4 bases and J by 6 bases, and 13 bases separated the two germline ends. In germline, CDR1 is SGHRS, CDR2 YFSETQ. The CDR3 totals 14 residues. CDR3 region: CASSPSRADEKLFF. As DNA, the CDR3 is TGCGCCAGCAGCCCCAGCAGGGCCGATGAAAAACTGTTTTTT.

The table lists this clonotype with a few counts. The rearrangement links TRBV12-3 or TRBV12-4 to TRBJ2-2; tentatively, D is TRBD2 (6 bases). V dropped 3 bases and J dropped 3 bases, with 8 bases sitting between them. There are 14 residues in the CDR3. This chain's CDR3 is CASSFLADTGELFF. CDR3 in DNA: TGTGCCAGCAGTTTTTTAGCGGACACCGGGGAGCTGTTTTTT.

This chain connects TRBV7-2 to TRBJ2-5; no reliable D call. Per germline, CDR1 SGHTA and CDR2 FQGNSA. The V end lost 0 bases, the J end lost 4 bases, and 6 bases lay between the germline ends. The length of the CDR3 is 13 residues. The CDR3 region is CASSLALAETQYF. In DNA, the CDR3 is TGTGCCAGCAGCTTAGCGTTGGCAGAGACCCAGTACTTC.

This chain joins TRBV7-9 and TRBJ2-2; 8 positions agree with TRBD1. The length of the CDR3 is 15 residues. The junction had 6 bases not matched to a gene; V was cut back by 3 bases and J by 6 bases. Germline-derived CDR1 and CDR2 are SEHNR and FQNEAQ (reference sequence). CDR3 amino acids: CASSLNRGSAGELFF. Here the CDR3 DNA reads TGTGCCAGCAGCTTGAACAGGGGGTCGGCCGGGGAGCTGTTTTTT. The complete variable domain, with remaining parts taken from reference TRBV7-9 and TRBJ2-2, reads DTGVSQNPRHKITKRGQNVTFRCDPISEHNRLYWYRQTLGQGPEFLTYFQNEAQLEKSRLLSDRFSAERPKGSFSTLEIQRTEQGDSAMYLCASSLNRGSAGELFFGEGSRLTVL.

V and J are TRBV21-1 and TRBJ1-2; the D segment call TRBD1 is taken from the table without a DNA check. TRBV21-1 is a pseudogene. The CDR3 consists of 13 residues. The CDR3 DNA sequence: TGTGCCAGCAGTGGGACAGGGCCTTATGGCTACACCTTC. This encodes CASSGTGPYGYTF.

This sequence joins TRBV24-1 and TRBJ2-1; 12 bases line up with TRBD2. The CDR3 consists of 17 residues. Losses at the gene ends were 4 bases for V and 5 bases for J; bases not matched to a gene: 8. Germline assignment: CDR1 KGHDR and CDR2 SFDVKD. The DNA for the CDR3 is TGTGCCACCAGTGACCGGACTAGCGGGGACACCAACAATGAGCAGTTCTTC. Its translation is CATSDRTSGDTNNEQFF.

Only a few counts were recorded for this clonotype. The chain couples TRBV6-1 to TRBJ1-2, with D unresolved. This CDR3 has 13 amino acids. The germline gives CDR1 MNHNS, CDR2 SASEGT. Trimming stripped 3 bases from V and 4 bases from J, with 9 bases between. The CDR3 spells CASSEGRSYGYTF. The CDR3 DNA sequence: TGTGCCAGCAGTGAGGGGAGGAGCTATGGCTACACCTTC.

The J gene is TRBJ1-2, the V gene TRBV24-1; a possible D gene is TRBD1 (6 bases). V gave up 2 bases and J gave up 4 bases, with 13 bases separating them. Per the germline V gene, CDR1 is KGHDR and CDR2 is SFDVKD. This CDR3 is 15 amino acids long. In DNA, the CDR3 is TGTGCCACCAGTGATTCCGGACAGTCGGCCTATGGCTACACCTTC. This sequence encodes CATSDSGQSAYGYTF.

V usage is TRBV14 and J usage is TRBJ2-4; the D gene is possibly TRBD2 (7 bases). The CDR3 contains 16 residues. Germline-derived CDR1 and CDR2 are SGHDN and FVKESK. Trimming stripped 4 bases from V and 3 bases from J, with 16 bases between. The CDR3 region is CASSLEGGGVKNIQYF. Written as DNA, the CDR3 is TGTGCCAGCAGCCTGGAGGGCGGGGGCGTCAAAAACATTCAGTACTTC.

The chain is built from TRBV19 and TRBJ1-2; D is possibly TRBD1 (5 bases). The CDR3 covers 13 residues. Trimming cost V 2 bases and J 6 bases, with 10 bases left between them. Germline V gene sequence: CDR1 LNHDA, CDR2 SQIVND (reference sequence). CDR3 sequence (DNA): TGTGCCAGTAGTATAAGGGGAGTCGATGGCTACACCTTC. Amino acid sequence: CASSIRGVDGYTF.

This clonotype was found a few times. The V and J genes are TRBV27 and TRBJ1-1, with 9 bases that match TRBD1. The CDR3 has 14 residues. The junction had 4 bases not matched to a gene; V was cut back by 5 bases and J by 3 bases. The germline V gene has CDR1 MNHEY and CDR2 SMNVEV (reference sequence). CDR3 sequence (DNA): TGTGCCAGCAGTCAACAGGGGGCCTACACTGAAGCTTTCTTT. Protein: CASSQQGAYTEAFF.

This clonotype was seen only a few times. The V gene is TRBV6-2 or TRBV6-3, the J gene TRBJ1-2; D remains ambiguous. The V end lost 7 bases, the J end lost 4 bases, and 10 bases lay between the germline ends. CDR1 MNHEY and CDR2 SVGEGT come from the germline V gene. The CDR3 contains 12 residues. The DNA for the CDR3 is TGTGCCAGCACGGAGACTTCCTATGGCTACACCTTC. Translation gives CASTETSYGYTF.

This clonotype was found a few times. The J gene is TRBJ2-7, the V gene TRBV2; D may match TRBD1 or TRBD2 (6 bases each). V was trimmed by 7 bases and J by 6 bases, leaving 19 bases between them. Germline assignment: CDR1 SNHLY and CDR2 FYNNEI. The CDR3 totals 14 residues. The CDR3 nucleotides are TGTGCCAGCAACAGGGACTCCAATCCTCCCGAGCAGTACTTC. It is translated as CASNRDSNPPEQYF. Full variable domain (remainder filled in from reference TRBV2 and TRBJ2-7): EPEVTQTPSHQVTQMGQEVILRCVPISNHLYFYWYRQILGQKVEFLVSFYNNEISEKSEIFDDQFSVERPDGSNFTLKIRSTKLEDSAMYFCASNRDSNPPEQYFGPGTRLTVT.

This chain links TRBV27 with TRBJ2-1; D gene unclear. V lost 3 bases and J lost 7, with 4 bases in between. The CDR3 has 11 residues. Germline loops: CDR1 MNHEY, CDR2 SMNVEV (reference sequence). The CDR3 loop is CASSFRNEQFF. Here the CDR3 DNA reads TGTGCCAGCAGTTTTCGGAATGAGCAGTTCTTC.

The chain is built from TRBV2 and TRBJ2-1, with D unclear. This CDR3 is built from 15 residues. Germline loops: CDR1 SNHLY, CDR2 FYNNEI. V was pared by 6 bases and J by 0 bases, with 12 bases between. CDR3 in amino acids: CASRPLPSSYNEQFF. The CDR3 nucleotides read TGTGCCAGCAGACCACTTCCTAGCTCCTACAATGAGCAGTTCTTC. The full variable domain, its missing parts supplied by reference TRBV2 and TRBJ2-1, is EPEVTQTPSHQVTQMGQEVILRCVPISNHLYFYWYRQILGQKVEFLVSFYNNEISEKSEIFDDQFSVERPDGSNFTLKIRSTKLEDSAMYFCASRPLPSSYNEQFFGPGTRLTVL.

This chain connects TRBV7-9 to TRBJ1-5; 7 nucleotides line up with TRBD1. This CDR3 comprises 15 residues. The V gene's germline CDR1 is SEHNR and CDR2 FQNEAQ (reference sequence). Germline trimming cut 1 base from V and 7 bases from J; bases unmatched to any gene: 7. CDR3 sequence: CASSLDGGGGQPQHF. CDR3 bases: TGTGCCAGCAGCTTAGATGGAGGGGGCGGACAGCCCCAGCATTTT.

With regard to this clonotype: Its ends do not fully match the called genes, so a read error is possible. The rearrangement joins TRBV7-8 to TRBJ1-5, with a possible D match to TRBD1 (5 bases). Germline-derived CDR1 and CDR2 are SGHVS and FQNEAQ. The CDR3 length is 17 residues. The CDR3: CAGSLGAKLRGNQPQHF. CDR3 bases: TGTGCCGGCAGCTTAGGGGCAAAACTTAGGGGCAATCAGCCCCAGCATTTT.

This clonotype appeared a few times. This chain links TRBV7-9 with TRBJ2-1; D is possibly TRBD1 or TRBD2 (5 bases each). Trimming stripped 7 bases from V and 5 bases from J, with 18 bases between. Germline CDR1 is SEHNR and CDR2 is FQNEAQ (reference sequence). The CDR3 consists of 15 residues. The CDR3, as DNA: TGTGCCAGCACCGTGGGGACGGGTGATAACAATGAGCAGTTCTTC. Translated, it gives CASTVGTGDNNEQFF.

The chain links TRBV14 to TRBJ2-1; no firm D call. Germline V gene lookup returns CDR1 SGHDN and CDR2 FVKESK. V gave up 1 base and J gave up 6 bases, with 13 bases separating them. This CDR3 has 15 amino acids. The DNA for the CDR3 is TGTGCCAGCAGCCAAGCTGGGGTATCTACCAATGAGCAGTTCTTC. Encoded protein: CASSQAGVSTNEQFF. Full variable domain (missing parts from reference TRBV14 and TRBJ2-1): EAGVTQFPSHSVIEKGQTVTLRCDPISGHDNLYWYRRVMGKEIKFLLHFVKESKQDESGMPNNRFLAERTGGTYSTLKVQPAELEDSGVYFCASSQAGVSTNEQFFGPGTRLTVL.

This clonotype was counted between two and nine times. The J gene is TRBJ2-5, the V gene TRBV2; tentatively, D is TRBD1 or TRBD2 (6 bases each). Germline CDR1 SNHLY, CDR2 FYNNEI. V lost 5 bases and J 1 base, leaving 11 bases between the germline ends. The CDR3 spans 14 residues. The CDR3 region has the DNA TGTGCCAGCAGTTTGAGGGGGGTCCAAGAGACCCAGTACTTC. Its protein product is CASSLRGVQETQYF.

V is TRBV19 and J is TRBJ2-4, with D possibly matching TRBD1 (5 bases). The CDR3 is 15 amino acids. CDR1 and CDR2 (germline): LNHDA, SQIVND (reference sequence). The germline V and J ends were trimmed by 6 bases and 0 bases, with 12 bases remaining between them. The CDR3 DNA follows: TGTGCCAGTAGCCAAGACAGACTAGCCAAAAACATTCAGTACTTC. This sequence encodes CASSQDRLAKNIQYF.

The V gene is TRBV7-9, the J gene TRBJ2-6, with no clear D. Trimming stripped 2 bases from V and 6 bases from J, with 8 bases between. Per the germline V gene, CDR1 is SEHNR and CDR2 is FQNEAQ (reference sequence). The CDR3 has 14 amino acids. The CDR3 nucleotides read TGTGCCAGCAGCTTACAAGCTCTGGCCAACGTCCTGACTTTC. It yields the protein CASSLQALANVLTF.

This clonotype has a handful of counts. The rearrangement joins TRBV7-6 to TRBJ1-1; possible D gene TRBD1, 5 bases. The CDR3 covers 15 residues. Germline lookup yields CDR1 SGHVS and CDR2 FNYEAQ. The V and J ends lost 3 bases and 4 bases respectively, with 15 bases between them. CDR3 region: CASSLRGGSLTEAFF. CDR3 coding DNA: TGTGCCAGCAGCTTGAGGGGCGGGTCTCTCACTGAAGCTTTCTTT.

The CDR3 bases are TGTGCCAGCAGTCCCGACAGAGGCACCGGGGAGCTGTTTTTT. Translating gives CASSPDRGTGELFF. The chain has TRBV27 and TRBJ2-2; TRBD1 might be the D (5 bases). Looked up from germline, CDR1 is MNHEY and CDR2 is SMNVEV (reference sequence). The CDR3 has 14 amino acids. V gave up 5 bases and J gave up 4 bases, with 11 bases separating them.

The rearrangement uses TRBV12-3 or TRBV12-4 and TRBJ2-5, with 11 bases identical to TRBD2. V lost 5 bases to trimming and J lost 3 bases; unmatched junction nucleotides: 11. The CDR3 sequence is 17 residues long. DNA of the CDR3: TGTGCCAGCAGTCACCCCATAGCGGGGGGGCTCGAAGAGACCCAGTACTTC. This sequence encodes CASSHPIAGGLEETQYF.